The 14 T cell receptor beta chains given below trace back to one sample, sequenced in a study of CD8+ T cells in alopecia areata. cDNA reverse transcribed from extracted RNA served as the sequencing template. Profiled with immunoSEQ multiplex PCR; TCRdb holds only in-frame clones, not every one. The sample has about 210,000 clones, roughly 64% seen once. Treatment of the sample: oral pan-JAK inhibitor, 5-10 mg twice daily. The sample here was CD4+ T cells sorted from blood, taken at week 4, from a patient treated with tofacitinib. Receptor source: a human donor with alopecia areata.

The gene calls are TRBV11-2 and TRBJ1-6; TRBD1 matches 8 bases. Germline-derived CDR1 and CDR2 are SGHAT and FQNNGV. The CDR3 spans 16 residues. Trimming took 3 bases from V and 7 from J; bases not matched to a gene: 8. The CDR3 spells CASSLAGTGRNSPLHF. The CDR3 nucleotides are TGTGCCAGCAGCTTGGCCGGGACAGGTCGAAATTCACCCCTCCACTTT.

This chain connects TRBV5-6 to TRBJ2-2; the match to TRBD1 covers 10 bases. V gave up 4 bases and J gave up 4 bases; unmatched junction bases: 7. This CDR3 spans 16 amino acids. Germline-derived CDR1 and CDR2 are SGHDT and YYEEEE. The CDR3 sequence: CASSLTGGGITGELFF. The CDR3 DNA is TGTGCCAGCAGCCTGACAGGGGGCGGCATCACCGGGGAGCTGTTTTTT. Filled out from reference TRBV5-6 and TRBJ2-2, the complete variable domain reads DAGVTQSPTHLIKTRGQQVTLRCSPKSGHDTVSWYQQALGQGPQFIFQYYEEEERQRGNFPDRFSGHQFPNYSSELNVNALLLGDSALYLCASSLTGGGITGELFFGEGSRLTVL.

The chain is built from TRBV30 and TRBJ2-7; 7 nucleotides align to TRBD1. In germline, CDR1 is GTSNPN, CDR2 SVGIG (reference sequence). With V trimmed by 2 bases and J by 4 bases, 11 bases remained unmatched. The CDR3 spans 15 residues. In DNA, the CDR3 is TGTGCCTGGAGTAATCAGGGACAGATATTTTACGAGCAGTACTTC. Encoded protein: CAWSNQGQIFYEQYF.

The chain recombines TRBV6-1 with TRBJ1-2, with a weak D call TRBD1 (6 bases). This CDR3 has 13 residues. V was shortened by 3 bases and J by 7 bases, with 12 bases between the two germline ends. CDR1 MNHNS and CDR2 SASEGT come from the germline V gene. CDR3 DNA sequence: TGTGCCAGCAGTGAGAGGGGGACGGCTGGCTACACCTTC. Amino acid sequence: CASSERGTAGYTF.

The genes are TRBV29-1 and TRBJ1-2; 10 bases are a match to TRBD1. With V trimmed by 8 bases and J by 8 bases, 8 bases remained unmatched. Per the germline V gene, CDR1 is SQVTM and CDR2 is ANQGSEA. This CDR3 comprises 12 residues. This CDR3 reads CSTRQGAVGYTF. In DNA form, the CDR3 reads TGCAGCACTAGACAGGGGGCAGTAGGCTACACCTTC.

The chain links TRBV6-1 to TRBJ2-5; 7 bases line up with TRBD1. V shed 5 bases and J 5 bases; nucleotides not matched to a gene: 5. Germline CDR1 reads MNHNS; CDR2 reads SASEGT. The CDR3 extends over 13 amino acids. In DNA form, the CDR3 reads TGTGCCAGCAGTCTGGACAGGATGGAGACCCAGTACTTC. It codes for CASSLDRMETQYF.

This chain connects TRBV11-2 to TRBJ2-7; 9 bases align to TRBD1. Per the germline V gene, CDR1 is SGHAT and CDR2 is FQNNGV. V lost 1 base, J lost 4 bases, and 2 bases stayed unmatched. The CDR3 spans 14 residues. The CDR3 region is CASSLAGQGYEQYF. The CDR3 coding sequence is TGTGCCAGCAGCTTAGCGGGACAGGGATACGAGCAGTACTTC.

The V gene is TRBV2, the J gene TRBJ1-5, with TRBD1 as a possible D gene (6 bases). This CDR3 region has 13 residues. V gave up 1 base and J gave up 6 bases, with 7 bases separating them. Germline V gene sequence: CDR1 SNHLY, CDR2 FYNNEI. CDR3 coding DNA: TGTGCCAGCAGTGAAGAGGGGGGTCAGCCCCAGCATTTT. It specifies CASSEEGGQPQHF.

The chain joins TRBV7-2 to TRBJ1-2; the match to TRBD1 covers 10 bases. This CDR3 region has 13 residues. The germline CDR1 and CDR2 sequences are SGHTA and FQGNSA. V lost 4 bases to trimming and J lost 6 bases; unmatched junction nucleotides: 2. The CDR3 coding sequence is TGTGCCAGCAGCTCCGGGACAGGGGATGGCTACACCTTC. Translation gives CASSSGTGDGYTF.

The chain joins TRBV2 to TRBJ2-5; 10 bases agree with TRBD2. This CDR3 has 14 residues. Unmatched junction bases numbered 4, after V lost 5 bases and J lost 4 bases. CDR1 SNHLY and CDR2 FYNNEI come from the germline V gene. The CDR3 nucleotides read TGTGCCAGCAGTAGCGGGGGGGCGGCAGAGACCCAGTACTTC. It translates to CASSSGGAAETQYF.

The V and J genes are TRBV29-1 and TRBJ2-1; D remains unclear. CDR3 size: 12 residues. The germline V and J ends were trimmed by 7 bases and 6 bases, with 13 bases remaining between them. From germline, CDR1 is SQVTM and CDR2 ANQGSEA. The CDR3 bases are TGCAGCGCAAGATGGGTGAGCAATGAGCAGTTCTTC. It encodes CSARWVSNEQFF.

This rearrangement joins TRBV4-1 to TRBJ1-5; 10 bases line up with TRBD1. The CDR3 totals 15 residues. Germline V gene sequence: CDR1 MGHRA, CDR2 YSYEKL. V lost 3 bases and J lost 11; bases outside the gene matches: 10. CDR3: CASSQAPTGGLSQHF. The CDR3, as DNA: TGCGCCAGCAGCCAGGCGCCGACAGGGGGCTTGTCCCAGCATTTT.

This clone was seen at least ten times. This sequence joins TRBV4-3 and TRBJ1-1, with D uncertain. Looked up from germline, CDR1 is LGHNA and CDR2 is YSLEER. Trimming pared 4 bases from V and 6 bases from J, leaving 15 bases between. This CDR3 has 14 amino acids. Written as DNA, the CDR3 is TGCGCCAGCAGCCGAGAGAGGTCTAGCGCTGAAGCTTTCTTT. Its protein product is CASSRERSSAEAFF.

This chain joins TRBV6-5 and TRBJ1-5; no reliable D call. Germline CDR1 reads MNHEY; CDR2 reads SVGAGI. V lost 7 bases and J 1 base, leaving 14 bases between the germline ends. The CDR3 is 15 amino acids. The CDR3 here is CASKFRAESNQPQHF. The CDR3 nucleotides read TGTGCCAGCAAATTCCGGGCCGAGAGCAATCAGCCCCAGCATTTT.